This T cell receptor beta chain was obtained from a study of shared clonotypes between healthy human individuals. The overall study: Researchers assigned three CD4 naive, three CD4 memory, two CD8 naive and one CD8 memory plate to each donor. Points from the study as a whole: Clonotype sharing across donors was expected to vary with sequencing depth.

In the case of this clone: Its specificity is not known.

The CDR3 is made up of 16 amino acids. The germline gives CDR1 SGHDT, CDR2 YYEEEE. The J segment lost 7 bases and the V segment lost 2 bases, leaving 8 bases of the junction unmatched. CD45RO negativity and positive selection for CCR7 defined naive CD8 cells, a population that excluded terminally differentiated effector memory CD45RA+ cells. Adult donors, all healthy and HIV-negative, had no recent acute infections or vaccinations. Assay: immunoSEQ multiplex PCR; the TCRdb copy retains only in-frame clones and omits some. The top ten hold 1.5% to 2% of the sample, which has around 1.9 million clones, about 93% seen once.

Sequencing input: naive CD8+ T cells from PBMCs. The chain is built from TRBV5-6 and TRBJ2-7; 14 bases are shared with TRBD2. The sequence derives from a young man in good health. Some clones in this sample may be carry-over from other donors' samples. The CDR3 DNA reads TGTGCCAGCAGCTTTGGACTAGCGGGAGGCATAGTGGAGCAGTACTTC. It is translated as CASSFGLAGGIVEQYF.